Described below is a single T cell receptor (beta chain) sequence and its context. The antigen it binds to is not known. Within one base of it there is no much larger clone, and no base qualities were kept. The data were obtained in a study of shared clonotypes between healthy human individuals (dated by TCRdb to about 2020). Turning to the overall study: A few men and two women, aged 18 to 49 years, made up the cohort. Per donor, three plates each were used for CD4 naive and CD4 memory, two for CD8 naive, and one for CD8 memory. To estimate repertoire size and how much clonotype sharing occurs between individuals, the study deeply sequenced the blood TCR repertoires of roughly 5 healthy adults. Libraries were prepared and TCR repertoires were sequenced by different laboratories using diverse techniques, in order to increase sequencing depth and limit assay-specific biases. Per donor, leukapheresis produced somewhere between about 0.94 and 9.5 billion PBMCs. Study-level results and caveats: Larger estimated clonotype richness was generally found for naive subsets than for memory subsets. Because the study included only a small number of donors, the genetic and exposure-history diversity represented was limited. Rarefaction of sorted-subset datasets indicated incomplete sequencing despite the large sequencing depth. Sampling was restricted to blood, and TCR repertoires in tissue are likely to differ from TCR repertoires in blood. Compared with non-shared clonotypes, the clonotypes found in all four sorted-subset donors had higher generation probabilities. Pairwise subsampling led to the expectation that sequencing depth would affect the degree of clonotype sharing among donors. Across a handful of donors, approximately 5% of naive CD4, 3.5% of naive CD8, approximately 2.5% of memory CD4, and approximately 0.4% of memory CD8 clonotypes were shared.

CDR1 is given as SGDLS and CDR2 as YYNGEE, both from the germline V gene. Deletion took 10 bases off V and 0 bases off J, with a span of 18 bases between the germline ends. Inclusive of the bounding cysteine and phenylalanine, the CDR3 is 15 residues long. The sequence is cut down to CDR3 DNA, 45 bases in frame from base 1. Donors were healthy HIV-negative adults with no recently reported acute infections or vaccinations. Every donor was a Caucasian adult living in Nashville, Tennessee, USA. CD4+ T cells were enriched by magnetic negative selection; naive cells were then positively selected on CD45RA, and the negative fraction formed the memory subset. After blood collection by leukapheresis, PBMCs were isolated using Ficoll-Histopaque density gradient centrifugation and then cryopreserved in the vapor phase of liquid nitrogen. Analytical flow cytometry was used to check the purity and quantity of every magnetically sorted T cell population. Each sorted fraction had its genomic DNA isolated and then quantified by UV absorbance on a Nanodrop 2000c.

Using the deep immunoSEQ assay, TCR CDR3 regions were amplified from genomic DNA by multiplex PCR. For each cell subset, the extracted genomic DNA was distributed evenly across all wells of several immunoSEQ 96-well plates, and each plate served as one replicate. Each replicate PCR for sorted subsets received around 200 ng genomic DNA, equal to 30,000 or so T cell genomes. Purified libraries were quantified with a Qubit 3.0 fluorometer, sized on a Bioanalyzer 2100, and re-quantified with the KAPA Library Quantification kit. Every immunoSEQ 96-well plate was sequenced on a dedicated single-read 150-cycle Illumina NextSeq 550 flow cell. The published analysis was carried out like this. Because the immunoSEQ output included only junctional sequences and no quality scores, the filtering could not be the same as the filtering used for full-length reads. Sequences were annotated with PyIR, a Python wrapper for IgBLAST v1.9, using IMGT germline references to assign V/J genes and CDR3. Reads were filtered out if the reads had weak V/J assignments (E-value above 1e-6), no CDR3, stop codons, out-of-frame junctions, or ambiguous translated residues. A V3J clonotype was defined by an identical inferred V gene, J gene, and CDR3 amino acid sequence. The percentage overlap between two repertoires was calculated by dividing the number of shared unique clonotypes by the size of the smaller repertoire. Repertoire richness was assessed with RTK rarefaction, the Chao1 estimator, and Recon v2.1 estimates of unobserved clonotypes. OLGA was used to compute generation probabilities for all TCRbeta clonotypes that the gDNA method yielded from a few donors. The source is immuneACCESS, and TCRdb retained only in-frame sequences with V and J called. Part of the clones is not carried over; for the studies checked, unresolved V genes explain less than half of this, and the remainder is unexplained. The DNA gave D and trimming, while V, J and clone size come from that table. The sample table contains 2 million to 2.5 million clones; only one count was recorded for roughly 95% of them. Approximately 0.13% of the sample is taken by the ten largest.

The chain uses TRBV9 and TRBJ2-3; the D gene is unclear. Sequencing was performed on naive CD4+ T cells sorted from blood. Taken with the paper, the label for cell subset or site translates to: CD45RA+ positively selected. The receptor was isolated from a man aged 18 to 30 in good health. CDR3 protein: CASRRAVGSTDTQYF. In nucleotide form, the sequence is TGTGCCTCTCGAAGGGCGGTCGGCAGCACAGATACGCAGTATTTT.